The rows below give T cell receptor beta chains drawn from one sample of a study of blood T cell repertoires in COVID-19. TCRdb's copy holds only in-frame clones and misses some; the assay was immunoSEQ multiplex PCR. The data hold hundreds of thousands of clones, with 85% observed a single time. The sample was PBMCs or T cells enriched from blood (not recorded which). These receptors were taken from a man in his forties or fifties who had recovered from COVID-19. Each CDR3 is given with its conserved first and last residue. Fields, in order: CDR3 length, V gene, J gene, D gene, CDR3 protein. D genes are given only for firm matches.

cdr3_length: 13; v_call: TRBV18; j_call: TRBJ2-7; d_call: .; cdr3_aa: CASSPRVPREQYF
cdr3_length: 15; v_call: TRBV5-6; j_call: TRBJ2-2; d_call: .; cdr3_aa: CASRFWGANTGELFF
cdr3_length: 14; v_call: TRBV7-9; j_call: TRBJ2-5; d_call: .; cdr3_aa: CASSLAGGRETQYF
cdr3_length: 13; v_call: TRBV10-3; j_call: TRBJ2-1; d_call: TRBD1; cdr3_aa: CAISGQQGVEQFF
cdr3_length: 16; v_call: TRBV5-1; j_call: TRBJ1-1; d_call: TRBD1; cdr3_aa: CASSLHPTGDETEAFF
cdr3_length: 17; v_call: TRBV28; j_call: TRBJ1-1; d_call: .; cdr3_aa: CASSLRGRYRDGAEAFF
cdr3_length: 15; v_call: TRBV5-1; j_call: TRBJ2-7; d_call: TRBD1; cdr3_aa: CASSLALDRSYEQYF
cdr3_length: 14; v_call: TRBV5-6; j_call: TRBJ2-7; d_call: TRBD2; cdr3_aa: CASSPGLADYEQYF
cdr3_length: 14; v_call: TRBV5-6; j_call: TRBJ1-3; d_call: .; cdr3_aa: CASSPTGTGNTIYF
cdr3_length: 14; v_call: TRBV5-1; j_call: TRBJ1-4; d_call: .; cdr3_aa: CASSLTAGNEKLFF
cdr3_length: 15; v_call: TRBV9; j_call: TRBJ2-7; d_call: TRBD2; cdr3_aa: CASSVASGSTDEQYF
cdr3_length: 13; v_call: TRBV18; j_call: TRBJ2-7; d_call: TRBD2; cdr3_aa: CASSPPSGYEQYF
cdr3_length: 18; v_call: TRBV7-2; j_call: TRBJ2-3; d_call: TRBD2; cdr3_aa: CASSLAVLTSGSSDTQYF
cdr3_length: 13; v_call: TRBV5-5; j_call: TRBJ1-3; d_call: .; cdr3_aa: CASSLQGGNTIYF
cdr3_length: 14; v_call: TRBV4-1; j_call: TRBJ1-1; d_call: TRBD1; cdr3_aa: CASSQDRGFTEAFF
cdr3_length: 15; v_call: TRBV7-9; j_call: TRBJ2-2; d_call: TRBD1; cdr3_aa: CASSFRQGKTGELFF
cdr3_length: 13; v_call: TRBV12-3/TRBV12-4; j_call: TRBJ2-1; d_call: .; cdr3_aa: CASSLAIRNEQFF
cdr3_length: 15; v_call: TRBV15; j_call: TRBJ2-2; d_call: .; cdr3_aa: CATSRDRVSTGELFF
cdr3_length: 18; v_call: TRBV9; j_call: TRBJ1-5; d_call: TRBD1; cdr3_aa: CASSVPGQVLPHNQPQHF
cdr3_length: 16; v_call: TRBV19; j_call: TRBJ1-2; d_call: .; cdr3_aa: CASSIVSDSSNYGYTF
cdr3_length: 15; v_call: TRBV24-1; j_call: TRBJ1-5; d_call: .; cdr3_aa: CATSDTSGVNQPQHF
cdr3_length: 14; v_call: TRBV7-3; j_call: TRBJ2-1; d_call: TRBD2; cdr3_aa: CASSLNGRANEQFF
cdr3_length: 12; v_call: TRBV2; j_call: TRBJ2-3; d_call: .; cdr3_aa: CASSEYTDTQYF